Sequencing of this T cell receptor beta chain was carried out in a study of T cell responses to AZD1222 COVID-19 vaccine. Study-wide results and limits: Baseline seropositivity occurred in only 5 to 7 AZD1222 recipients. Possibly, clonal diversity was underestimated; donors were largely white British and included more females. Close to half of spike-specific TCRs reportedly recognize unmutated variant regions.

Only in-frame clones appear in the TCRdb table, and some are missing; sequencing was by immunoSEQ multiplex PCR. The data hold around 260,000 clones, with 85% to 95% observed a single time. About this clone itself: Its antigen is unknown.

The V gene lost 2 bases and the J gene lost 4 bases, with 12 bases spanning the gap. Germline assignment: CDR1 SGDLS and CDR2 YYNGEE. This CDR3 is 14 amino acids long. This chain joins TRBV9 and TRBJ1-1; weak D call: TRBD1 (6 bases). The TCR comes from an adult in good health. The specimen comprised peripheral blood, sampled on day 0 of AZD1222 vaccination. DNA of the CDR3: TGTGCCAGCAGCGTCAACCGGGACACCACTGAAGCTTTCTTT. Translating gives CASSVNRDTTEAFF.